This T cell receptor (beta chain) was documented in a study of blood T cell repertoires in COVID-19. The CDR3 is 13 amino acids. The junction had 1 base not matched to a gene; V was cut back by 5 bases and J by 3 bases. CDR1 is SEHNR, CDR2 FQNEAQ, per germline (reference sequence). Here immunoSEQ multiplex PCR was the method, and the copy in TCRdb shows in-frame clones only, minus some. The table includes 260,000 or so clones, 65% to 90% detected once. The source is a woman in her 70s with acute or convalescent COVID-19. The chain combines TRBV7-9 with TRBJ1-2; TRBD1 matches 9 bases. The source material was peripheral blood. The CDR3 sequence is CASSRTGDYGYTF. The DNA of the CDR3 is TGTGCCAGCAGCCGGACAGGGGACTATGGCTACACCTTC.